This paragraph reports one TCR beta chain. Its antigen is unidentified. This PCR relied on a set of 60 Vbeta primers and 13 Jbeta primers. Assay used: immunoSEQ multiplex PCR; TCRdb lists only in-frame clones, some missing. The sample carries about 130,000 clones, under 85% recorded once. The source of the sample is a study of cytomegalovirus exposure and HLA in healthy donors. Study results and caveats: Common viral pathogens seemed to be connected with several of the most significant clusters, according to a later analysis. A reported reduction in N-insertions relative to the roughly 670-donor mean was seen in an Asian-associated ancestry cluster in a later analysis. Analysis performed later showed TCR beta chains linked to HLA being more clonally expanded than equally common others. The study designated 150 or so TCR beta chains cytomegalovirus-associated.

Germline V gene sequence: CDR1 SGHNT, CDR2 YYREEE (reference sequence). The CDR3 runs to 17 residues. V trimming: 0 bases; J trimming: 1 base; junction bases outside the gene matches: 7. The V gene is TRBV5-4, the J gene TRBJ1-1; 9 bases agree with TRBD1. This sequence was found in a woman aged 35 to 49 in good health and CMV-seropositive. Source material: PBMCs. The CDR3 nucleotides read TGTGCCAGCAGCTTGGGGGGACAGGGCCTTTGGAACACTGAAGCTTTCTTT. Translated: CASSLGGQGLWNTEAFF. The whole variable domain, filled in from reference TRBV5-4 and TRBJ1-1, reads ETGVTQSPTHLIKTRGQQVTLRCSSQSGHNTVSWYQQALGQGPQFIFQYYREEENGRGNFPPRFSGLQFPNYSSELNVNALELDDSALYLCASSLGGQGLWNTEAFFGQGTRLTVV.